The rows below give T cell receptor beta chains drawn from one sample of a study of spatial heterogeneity in lung cancer. MiXCR was run by TCRdb on the 5' RACE reads, yielding one entry per CDR3 protein. This table has 13,000 or so distinct CDR3 sequences, about 3% appearing once. This specimen consisted of lung tumor tissue, obtained at surgery. Receptor source: a male donor with early-stage non-small cell lung cancer. CDR3s include the opening cysteine and the closing phenylalanine or tryptophan.

TRBV18,CASSPGIAYNSPLHF
TRBV7-2,CASSSTGGIANEKLFF
TRBV4-2,CASSQEKGGYEQYF
TRBV6-5,CASSSPDAGLYGYTF
TRBV12-3/TRBV12-4,CASSLRAGGVTHTEAFF
TRBV12-3/TRBV12-4,CASSVSSGANVLTF
TRBV24-1,CAVQGSAGANVLTF
TRBV2,CASSDSGLAIETQYF
TRBV19,CASSSTSKAPQHF
TRBV29-1,CSVVPNTGELFF